The clone carrying this T cell receptor (beta chain) was detected only once. This sample stems from a study of blood T cell repertoires in COVID-19. The method was immunoSEQ multiplex PCR; TCRdb's version includes in-frame clones alone and lacks a portion of them. The sample has over 150,000 clones, just under 85% seen once; the top ten hold 25% to 30%. V was cut by 3 bases and J by 6 bases, with 23 bases left in between. In germline, CDR1 is GTSNPN, CDR2 SVGIG (reference sequence). This CDR3 region has 16 residues. This chain connects TRBV30 to TRBJ1-1; D possibly corresponds to TRBD1 (6 bases). This receptor was obtained from a woman aged 60-75 years with acute or convalescent COVID-19. The sequenced sample consisted of peripheral blood. The CDR3: CAWRPPGRGAKAEAFF. The CDR3 DNA reads as TGTGCCTGGAGACCTCCTGGGCGGGGGGCGAAGGCTGAAGCTTTCTTT.